These 2 T cell receptor beta chains share one sample of origin, sequenced in a study of cytomegalovirus exposure and HLA in healthy donors. In the PCR, 60 Vbeta and 13 Jbeta primers were used. The method was immunoSEQ multiplex PCR; TCRdb's version includes in-frame clones alone and lacks a portion of them. The sample's table shows 200,000 to 250,000 clones. Sequenced sample: PBMCs. The receptors were gathered from a woman aged 25 to 39 in good health and CMV-seropositive.

V is TRBV2 and J is TRBJ1-2; D remains unclear. CDR1 is SNHLY, CDR2 FYNNEI, per germline. Trimming took off 4 bases at V and 7 bases at J, with 10 bases between the two ends. There are 12 residues in the CDR3. The CDR3 sequence: CASSVPGGGYTF. The CDR3 nucleotides read TGTGCCAGCAGTGTTCCGGGAGGTGGCTACACCTTC. Together with reference TRBV2 and TRBJ1-2, the CDR3 gives the full variable domain: EPEVTQTPSHQVTQMGQEVILRCVPISNHLYFYWYRQILGQKVEFLVSFYNNEISEKSEIFDDQFSVERPDGSNFTLKIRSTKLEDSAMYFCASSVPGGGYTFGSGTRLTVV.

V is TRBV6-6 and J is TRBJ1-2, with TRBD1 identical over 12 bases. This CDR3 contains 15 residues. Germline V gene lookup returns CDR1 MNHNY and CDR2 SVGAGI (reference sequence). V shed 6 bases and J 7 bases; nucleotides not matched to a gene: 9. CDR3 in amino acids: CASRGTGGEGSGYTF. CDR3 sequence (DNA): TGTGCCAGCAGGGGGACAGGGGGCGAGGGGTCTGGCTACACCTTC.